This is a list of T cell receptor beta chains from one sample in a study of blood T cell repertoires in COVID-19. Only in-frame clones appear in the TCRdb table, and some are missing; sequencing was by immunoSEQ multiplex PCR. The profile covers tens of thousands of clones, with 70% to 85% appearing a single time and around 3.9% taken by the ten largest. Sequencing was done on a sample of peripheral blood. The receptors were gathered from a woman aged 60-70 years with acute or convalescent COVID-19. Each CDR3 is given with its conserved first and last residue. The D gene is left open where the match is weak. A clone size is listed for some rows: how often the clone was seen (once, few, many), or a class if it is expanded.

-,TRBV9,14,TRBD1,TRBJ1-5,CASSAGTVSQPQHF,TGTGCCAGCAGCGCCGGGACAGTTTCTCAGCCCCAGCATTTT
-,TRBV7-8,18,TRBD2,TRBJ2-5,CASSLAVAGKYDQETQYF,TGTGCCAGCAGCTTAGCGGTAGCGGGGAAGTACGACCAAGAGACCCAGTACTTC
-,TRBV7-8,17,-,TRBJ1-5,CASSSQAGLWGDQPQHF,TGTGCCAGCAGCTCTCAGGCAGGTCTCTGGGGCGATCAGCCCCAGCATTTT
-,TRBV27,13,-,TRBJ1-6,CASRGGAGSPLHF,TGTGCCAGCAGGGGGGGGGCCGGCTCACCCCTCCACTTT
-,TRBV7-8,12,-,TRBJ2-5,CASSLQQETQYF,TGTGCCAGCAGCCTTCAACAAGAGACCCAGTACTTC
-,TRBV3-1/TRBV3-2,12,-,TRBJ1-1,CASSQVRTEAFF,TGTGCCAGCAGCCAAGTTCGGACTGAAGCTTTCTTT
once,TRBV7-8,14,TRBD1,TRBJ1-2,CASSNRGQGYGYTF,TGTGCCAGCAGCAACAGGGGGCAAGGCTATGGCTACACCTTC
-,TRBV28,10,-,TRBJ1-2,CASGIYGYTF,TGTGCCAGCGGCATCTATGGCTACACCTTC
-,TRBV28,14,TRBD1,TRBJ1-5,CASSSGQGNQPQHF,TGTGCCAGCAGTTCGGGACAGGGCAACCAGCCCCAGCATTTT
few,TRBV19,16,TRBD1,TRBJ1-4,CASSMTGTARSEKLFF,TGTGCCAGTAGTATGACCGGGACAGCGAGGAGTGAAAAACTGTTTTTT
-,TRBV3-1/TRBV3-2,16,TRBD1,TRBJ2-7,CASSPLGGQGDDEQYF,TGTGCCAGCAGCCCCCTCGGGGGACAGGGAGACGACGAGCAGTACTTC
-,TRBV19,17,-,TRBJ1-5,CASSSKVGINSNQPQHF,TGTGCCAGTAGTTCAAAAGTCGGGATTAATAGCAATCAGCCCCAGCATTTT
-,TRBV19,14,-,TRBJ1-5,CASSIRAGGQPQHF,TGTGCCAGTAGTATCCGGGCGGGGGGTCAGCCCCAGCATTTT
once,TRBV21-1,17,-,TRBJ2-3,CASSGEGKREETDTQYF,TGTGCCAGCAGCGGGGAGGGAAAGCGGGAGGAGACAGATACGCAGTATTTT
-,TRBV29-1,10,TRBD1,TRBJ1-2,CSVGDSDYTF,TGCAGCGTTGGGGACAGCGATTACACCTTC
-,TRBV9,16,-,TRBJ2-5,CASSVVEGGPQETQYF,TGTGCCAGCAGCGTAGTCGAGGGGGGGCCCCAAGAGACCCAGTACTTC
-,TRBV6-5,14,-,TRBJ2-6,CASMRNSGANVLTF,TGTGCCAGCATGCGAAACTCTGGGGCCAACGTCCTGACTTTC
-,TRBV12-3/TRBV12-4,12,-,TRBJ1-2,CASRPANYGYTF,TGTGCCAGCAGGCCAGCTAACTATGGCTACACCTTC
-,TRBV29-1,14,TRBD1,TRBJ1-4,CSADLGQGGEKLFF,TGCAGCGCAGATCTCGGGCAGGGGGGTGAAAAACTGTTTTTT
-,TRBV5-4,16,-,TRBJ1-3,CASSLGVGRDGNTIYF,TGTGCCAGCAGCTTGGGGGTCGGCAGGGATGGAAACACCATATATTTT
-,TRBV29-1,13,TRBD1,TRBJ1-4,CSVFDRVDEKLFF,TGCAGCGTCTTCGACAGGGTAGATGAAAAACTGTTTTTT
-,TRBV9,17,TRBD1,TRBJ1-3,CASSPRTGGRSGNTIYF,TGTGCCAGCAGCCCCAGGACAGGGGGCCGCTCTGGAAACACCATATATTTT
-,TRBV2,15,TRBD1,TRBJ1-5,CASRAQGARNQPQHF,TGTGCCAGCAGGGCGCAGGGGGCTCGTAATCAGCCCCAGCATTTT
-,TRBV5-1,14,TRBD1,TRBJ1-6,CASSPGTGASPLHF,TGCGCCAGCAGCCCTGGGACAGGGGCTTCACCCCTCCACTTT
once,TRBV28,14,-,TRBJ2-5,CASSSRGRGETQYF,TGTGCCAGCAGTTCCAGGGGGCGGGGGGAGACCCAGTACTTC
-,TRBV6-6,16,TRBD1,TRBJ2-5,CASSYEKGTGEETQYF,TGTGCCAGCAGTTACGAAAAGGGGACAGGGGAAGAGACCCAGTACTTC
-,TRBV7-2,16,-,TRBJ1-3,CASSLVRGLSGNTIYF,TGTGCCAGCAGCTTAGTGCGGGGGCTAAGTGGAAACACCATATATTTT
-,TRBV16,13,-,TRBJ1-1,CASSHQPTGEAFF,TGTGCCAGCAGCCACCAACCCACGGGTGAAGCTTTCTTT
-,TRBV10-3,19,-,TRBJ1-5,CAISESGKRGDHRHQPQHF,TGTGCCATCAGTGAGTCCGGTAAGCGGGGCGACCATCGACATCAGCCCCAGCATTTT